This passage covers 31 T cell receptor beta chains from one sample sequenced in a study of shared clonotypes between healthy human individuals. The data were produced by immunoSEQ multiplex PCR, yet TCRdb's version contains in-frame clones alone and is incomplete. This sample yields 450,000 to 600,000 clones, of which about four fifths are seen a single time; under 15% belongs to the top ten. The specimen sequenced was PBMCs. The origin of the receptors is a woman in her thirties or forties in good health. Some clones in this sample may be carry-over from other donors' samples.

The rearrangement uses TRBV4-1 and TRBJ1-4; TRBD1 might be the D (5 bases). This CDR3 has 14 amino acids. The V gene's germline CDR1 is MGHRA and CDR2 YSYEKL. With 1 base removed from V and 8 bases from J, the gap between germline ends came to 11 bases. CDR3 coding DNA: TGCGCCAGCAGCCAAGCGGCGGGACGGGAAAAACTGTTTTTT. Its protein is CASSQAAGREKLFF.

The chain uses TRBV27 and TRBJ2-5, with TRBD1 matching 8 bases. The germline V gene has CDR1 MNHEY and CDR2 SMNVEV (reference sequence). J lost 4 bases, V lost 1 base, and 2 bases had no gene match. There are 14 residues in the CDR3. The CDR3 loop reads CASSLFTGGETQYF. CDR3 bases: TGTGCCAGCAGTTTATTCACAGGGGGAGAGACCCAGTACTTC.

This clone was seen more than once but under ten times. The chain employs TRBV5-1 and TRBJ2-7; 9 bases line up with TRBD1. The length of the CDR3 is 14 residues. Trimming removed 6 bases from V and 4 bases from J; junction bases left unmatched: 8. Per the germline V gene, CDR1 is SGHRS and CDR2 is YFSETQ. This CDR3 is CASTLGTGLYEQYF. CDR3 DNA sequence: TGCGCCAGCACTCTAGGGACAGGGCTGTACGAGCAGTACTTC. Full variable domain (remainder filled in from reference TRBV5-1 and TRBJ2-7): KAGVTQTPRYLIKTRGQQVTLSCSPISGHRSVSWYQQTPGQGLQFLFEYFSETQRNKGNFPGRFSGRQFSNSRSEMNVSTLELGDSALYLCASTLGTGLYEQYFGPGTRLTVT.

The chain links TRBV19 to TRBJ2-1; D is perhaps TRBD2 (6 bases). V lost 5 bases and J 6 bases, leaving 11 bases between the germline ends. The CDR3 is 13 amino acids. CDR1 is LNHDA and CDR2 is SQIVND in the germline V gene (reference sequence). As DNA, the CDR3 is TGTGCCAGTAGTGTCGGACTACTCAATGAGCAGTTCTTC. As protein: CASSVGLLNEQFF.

J is TRBJ2-2 and V is TRBV6-6; D uncertain. V was pared by 7 bases and J by 5 bases, with 17 bases between. Germline V lookup: CDR1 MNHNY, CDR2 SVGAGI (reference sequence). CDR3 size: 15 residues. The CDR3 coding sequence is TGTGCCAGCACCCACCCTGGCGTAGGTACCGGGGAGCTGTTTTTT. Residues: CASTHPGVGTGELFF.

This CDR3 reads CASSEGVTNYYGYTF. CDR3 DNA sequence: TGTGCCAGCAGTGAAGGGGTGACTAATTACTATGGCTACACCTTC. This rearrangement joins TRBV6-1 to TRBJ1-2; no clear D gene. Deletions cut 1 base from V and 3 bases from J, with 12 bases between. CDR1 and CDR2 (germline): MNHNS, SASEGT. The CDR3 covers 15 residues.

V usage is TRBV28 and J usage is TRBJ1-5; D perhaps matches TRBD1 (6 bases). Deletions cut 3 bases from V and 4 bases from J, with 19 bases between. Germline V lookup: CDR1 MDHEN, CDR2 SYDVKM. CDR3 length: 17 amino acids. The CDR3 nucleotides read TGTGCCAGCAGTTTCCGATCAGGGGAAGTGTCTAATCAGCCCCAGCATTTT. Amino acid sequence: CASSFRSGEVSNQPQHF.

About this clone: Other DNA sequences within the sample encode an identical CDR3. The chain uses TRBV6-6 and TRBJ2-3; D is unclear. Germline CDR1 is MNHNY and CDR2 is SVGAGI (reference sequence). Between the trimmed V and J ends, which lost 2 bases and 0 bases, there was a span of 6 bases. The CDR3 contains 14 residues. CDR3 region: CASSYPSSTDTQYF. The DNA for the CDR3 is TGTGCCAGCAGTTACCCAAGCAGCACAGATACGCAGTATTTT.

The chain links TRBV4-1 to TRBJ1-2; D might be TRBD1 (5 bases). Germline CDR1 and CDR2: MGHRA and YSYEKL. The ends were cut back, 0 bases at V and 8 bases at J, with 16 bases in the middle. The CDR3 has 15 residues. The DNA of the CDR3 is TGCGCCAGCAGCCAAGACCAGGGTTCTTATCTAGGCTACACCTTC. Amino acid sequence: CASSQDQGSYLGYTF.

The sample holds many counts of this clone. This chain links TRBV28 with TRBJ2-7; 9 bases map to TRBD1. This CDR3 contains 15 residues. The V and J ends lost 5 bases and 3 bases, in that order; junction bases with no gene match: 8. CDR1 MDHEN and CDR2 SYDVKM come from the germline V gene. CDR3 amino acids: CASSPYPGQGYEQYF. CDR3 coding DNA: TGTGCCAGCAGTCCGTACCCGGGACAGGGCTACGAGCAGTACTTC.

The V and J genes are TRBV13 and TRBJ1-5, with 9 bases that match TRBD1. The CDR3 has 17 residues. CDR1 and CDR2 (germline): PRHDT, FYEKMQ (reference sequence). The trim removed 0 bases at V and 11 bases at J, leaving 14 bases unmatched. The CDR3 reads CASSLGGTHRGQSAQHF. Here the CDR3 DNA reads TGTGCCAGCAGCTTAGGCGGAACCCACAGGGGGCAATCAGCCCAGCATTTT.

The CDR3 region has the DNA TGTGCCACCCTCCGGAGCGGGAGTCCTACCGGGGAGCTGTTTTTT. This sequence encodes CATLRSGSPTGELFF. This rearrangement joins TRBV6-4 to TRBJ2-2; 8 nucleotides match TRBD2. Germline V lookup: CDR1 MRHNA, CDR2 SNTAGT. J gave up 5 bases and V 10 bases, and 12 bases lay outside the gene matches. The CDR3 totals 15 residues.

The chain couples TRBV30 to TRBJ1-6; D is ambiguous. The CDR3 has 14 amino acids. Trimming pared 4 bases from V and 5 bases from J, leaving 12 bases between. Germline V gene lookup returns CDR1 GTSNPN and CDR2 SVGIG (reference sequence). The CDR3 nucleotides are TGTGCCTGGACAAGCCGGAGGGATAATTCACCCCTCCACTTT. Its translation is CAWTSRRDNSPLHF.

V gene TRBV5-1 combines with J gene TRBJ2-3, with 10 bases identical to TRBD2. Germline V gene lookup returns CDR1 SGHRS and CDR2 YFSETQ. After removal of 4 bases from V and 0 bases from J, the junction contained 5 bases not matched to a gene. CDR3 length: 16 amino acids. This CDR3 reads CASSATSGSSTDTQYF. The CDR3 bases are TGCGCCAGCAGCGCGACTAGCGGGTCTAGCACAGATACGCAGTATTTT. Filled out from reference TRBV5-1 and TRBJ2-3, the complete variable domain reads KAGVTQTPRYLIKTRGQQVTLSCSPISGHRSVSWYQQTPGQGLQFLFEYFSETQRNKGNFPGRFSGRQFSNSRSEMNVSTLELGDSALYLCASSATSGSSTDTQYFGPGTRLTVL.

This clone appeared a single time. J is TRBJ1-1 and V is TRBV7-3; D call uncertain. Germline V gene sequence: CDR1 SGHTA, CDR2 FQGTGA. Trimming cost V 1 base and J 2 bases, with 8 bases left between them. The CDR3 has 14 residues. CDR3 sequence: CASSLNVGNTEAFF. CDR3 coding DNA: TGTGCCAGCAGCTTAAATGTCGGCAACACTGAAGCTTTCTTT. The variable domain in full, completed from reference TRBV7-3 and TRBJ1-1, reads GAGVSQTPSNKVTEKGKYVELRCDPISGHTALYWYRQSLGQGPEFLIYFQGTGAADDSGLPNDRFFAVRPEGSVSTLKIQRTERGDSAVYLCASSLNVGNTEAFFGQGTRLTVV.

This chain links TRBV6-1 with TRBJ2-5, with 7 positions matching TRBD1. V shed 4 bases, J shed 1 base, and the junction held 3 bases outside the gene matches. Germline values: CDR1 MNHNS, CDR2 SASEGT. The CDR3 consists of 14 residues. This CDR3 reads CASSAGTAQETQYF. CDR3 nucleotides: TGTGCCAGCAGTGCTGGGACAGCCCAAGAGACCCAGTACTTC.

A single count supports this clone. One junction end does not reproduce the germline sequence, and a read error may be involved. The rearrangement joins TRBV30 to TRBJ1-2; possible D gene TRBD1, 6 bases. Per germline, CDR1 GTSNPN and CDR2 SVGIG (reference sequence). This CDR3 has 14 amino acids. CDR3: CAWSVGHSKYGYTF. DNA of the CDR3: TGTGCCTGGAGTGTGGGACACTCTAAGTATGGCTACACCTTC.

The chain joins TRBV28 to TRBJ2-7, with 14 bases lining up with TRBD2. The trim removed 6 bases at V and 3 bases at J, leaving 4 bases unmatched. CDR1 is MDHEN, CDR2 SYDVKM, per germline. This CDR3 is 15 amino acids long. CDR3 residues: CASSGLAGGIYEQYF. CDR3 sequence (DNA): TGTGCCAGCAGCGGACTAGCGGGAGGTATCTACGAGCAGTACTTC.

The V gene is TRBV28, the J gene TRBJ1-5, with D unresolved. Germline lookup yields CDR1 MDHEN and CDR2 SYDVKM. Trimming removed 6 bases from V and 0 bases from J, with 21 bases in between. The CDR3 spans 18 residues. The CDR3 DNA reads as TGTGCCAGCAGGACAAGGAGGAAGGGCTTGCGTAGCAATCAGCCCCAGCATTTT. This sequence encodes CASRTRRKGLRSNQPQHF.

This clone was counted between two and nine times. The V gene is TRBV29-1, the J gene TRBJ1-1, with TRBD1 as a possible D gene (5 bases). The germline gives CDR1 SQVTM, CDR2 ANQGSEA. The length of the CDR3 is 14 residues. Trimming pared 2 bases from V and 5 bases from J, leaving 15 bases between. In nucleotides, the CDR3 is TGCAGCGTTGAATTCGGGGGTTCGGGGACTGAAGCTTTCTTT. It encodes CSVEFGGSGTEAFF.

The J gene is TRBJ1-1, the V gene TRBV6-5, with D perhaps TRBD1 (5 bases). This CDR3 comprises 13 residues. Germline V gives CDR1 MNHEY, CDR2 SVGAGI. V was trimmed by 8 bases and J by 1 base, leaving 11 bases between them. The CDR3 reads CASQSQGNTEAFF. In DNA, the CDR3 is TGTGCCAGCCAGAGTCAGGGGAACACTGAAGCTTTCTTT.

The chain recombines TRBV7-2 with TRBJ2-4; D remains unclear. The V gene lost 5 bases and the J gene lost 8 bases, with 13 bases spanning the gap. The germline V gene has CDR1 SGHTA and CDR2 FQGNSA. The CDR3 runs 13 residues. This CDR3 reads CASSLRVNHIQYF. The CDR3 coding sequence is TGTGCCAGCAGCCTACGGGTCAACCACATTCAGTACTTC.

This chain joins TRBV11-1 and TRBJ1-2, with D tentatively TRBD1 (6 bases). The CDR3 covers 13 residues. Per the germline V gene, CDR1 is SGHAT and CDR2 is FQDESV (reference sequence). V was pared by 5 bases and J by 0 bases, with 7 bases between. CDR3: CASSQGTNYGYTF. The CDR3 DNA reads TGTGCCAGCAGCCAGGGGACTAACTATGGCTACACCTTC.

V gene TRBV6-4 combines with J gene TRBJ2-2; a possible D gene is TRBD2 (6 bases). With 6 bases removed from V and 7 bases from J, the gap between germline ends came to 15 bases. This CDR3 has 14 residues. Germline-derived CDR1 and CDR2 are MRHNA and SNTAGT. The CDR3 spells CASRTREAHGELFF. The CDR3 nucleotides are TGTGCCAGCAGGACTAGGGAGGCCCACGGGGAGCTGTTTTTT.

This chain connects TRBV10-2 to TRBJ2-7; possibly TRBD2 for D (5 bases). V dropped 4 bases and J dropped 3 bases, with 13 bases sitting between them. Per the germline V gene, CDR1 is WSHSY and CDR2 is SAAADI. The length of the CDR3 is 14 residues. Here the CDR3 DNA reads TGCGCCAGCAGTGTACCCGGGGTCCACTACGAGCAGTACTTC. Translating gives CASSVPGVHYEQYF.

This chain joins TRBV7-9 and TRBJ1-5; TRBD1 matches 8 bases. The CDR3 runs 14 residues. Per germline, CDR1 SEHNR and CDR2 FQNEAQ (reference sequence). The ends lost 5 bases at V and 5 bases at J; junction bases unmatched: 5. This CDR3 is CASSRQGTDQPQHF. The CDR3 DNA follows: TGTGCCAGCAGCCGACAGGGGACCGATCAGCCCCAGCATTTT. Using reference TRBV7-9 and TRBJ1-5 for the parts outside the CDR3, the full variable domain is DTGVSQNPRHKITKRGQNVTFRCDPISEHNRLYWYRQTLGQGPEFLTYFQNEAQLEKSRLLSDRFSAERPKGSFSTLEIQRTEQGDSAMYLCASSRQGTDQPQHFGDGTRLSIL.

This chain links TRBV2 with TRBJ1-5; D uncertain. Germline V gives CDR1 SNHLY, CDR2 FYNNEI. V lost 4 bases and J lost 0, with 10 bases in between. There are 15 residues in the CDR3. CDR3 coding DNA: TGTGCCAGCAGTGTGCAACGGTCTAGCAATCAGCCCCAGCATTTT. It yields the protein CASSVQRSSNQPQHF. The complete variable domain, with remaining parts taken from reference TRBV2 and TRBJ1-5, reads EPEVTQTPSHQVTQMGQEVILRCVPISNHLYFYWYRQILGQKVEFLVSFYNNEISEKSEIFDDQFSVERPDGSNFTLKIRSTKLEDSAMYFCASSVQRSSNQPQHFGDGTRLSIL.

The rearrangement links TRBV28 to TRBJ2-1; D assignment may be TRBD1 or TRBD2 (5 bases each). Germline-derived CDR1 and CDR2 are MDHEN and SYDVKM. Trimming took 2 bases from V and 2 from J, leaving 10 bases between them. The length of the CDR3 is 15 residues. The CDR3 loop reads CASSLRDGTYNEQFF. In nucleotides, the CDR3 is TGTGCCAGCAGTTTACGGGACGGGACCTACAATGAGCAGTTCTTC.

The chain carries TRBV4-3 and TRBJ1-4, with D possibly being TRBD1 (6 bases). The V gene's germline CDR1 is LGHNA and CDR2 YSLEER. Trimming took off 3 bases at V and 8 bases at J, with 25 bases between the two ends. CDR3 length: 18 amino acids. This chain's CDR3 is CASSHYNMLATGGEKLFF. The CDR3 region has the DNA TGCGCCAGCAGCCACTACAACATGCTAGCCACGGGGGGCGAAAAACTGTTTTTT.

V usage is TRBV7-3 and J usage is TRBJ2-1; D gene ambiguous. Trimming cost V 5 bases and J 2 bases, with 13 bases left between them. CDR1 SGHTA and CDR2 FQGTGA come from the germline V gene. The CDR3 length is 15 residues. The CDR3 nucleotides are TGTGCCAGCAGCGCCCGTGAGGCCCCCTACAATGAGCAGTTCTTC. It is translated as CASSAREAPYNEQFF.

This chain links TRBV28 with TRBJ2-2; 10 bases map to TRBD2. Germline V gene data show CDR1 as MDHEN and CDR2 as SYDVKM. CDR3 size: 15 residues. Trimming removed 8 bases from V and 6 bases from J; junction bases left unmatched: 9. CDR3 nucleotides: TGTGCCAGCTGGACTAGCGGAAGAGGGGCCGGGGAGCTGTTTTTT. It is translated as CASWTSGRGAGELFF.